This is a list of T cell receptor beta chains from one sample in a study of T cells after yellow fever vaccination. TCRdb analysed the 5' RACE reads with MiXCR anew, one entry per CDR3 protein. This sample has 450,000 to 550,000 distinct CDR3 sequences; roughly 21% occur once, and the top ten carry 14%. The sample consisted of PBMCs, taken 15 days after the yellow fever booster vaccination. The receptors were gathered from a man aged 30 to 39 who received the YFV17D yellow fever vaccine. The CDR3 runs from the conserved cysteine through the conserved F or W. D genes are given only for firm matches.

j_call d_call v_call cdr3_aa
TRBJ2-7 - TRBV5-6 CASSFMTLLSYEQYF
TRBJ2-1 TRBD2 TRBV6-1 CASSEARGSYNEQFF
TRBJ1-2 - TRBV5-4 CASSLAGGERYGYTF
TRBJ2-3 - TRBV5-1 CASSLERSIDTQYF
TRBJ2-7 - TRBV7-9 CASSNVSPREPRDEQYF
TRBJ2-7 - TRBV6-1 CASSRDRTSSYEQYF
TRBJ1-5 - TRBV20-1 CSATDWGLGSNQPQHF
TRBJ1-1 - TRBV6-5 CASGFPEAFF
TRBJ2-7 TRBD2 TRBV4-3 CASSQSAVGGSREQYF
TRBJ2-1 TRBD1 TRBV14 CASSQGGRGFEYEQFF
TRBJ1-1 - TRBV4-3 CASSQNPRGSMNTEAFF
TRBJ2-3 TRBD2 TRBV12-3/TRBV12-4 CASSRTSGSTDTQYF
TRBJ2-7 - TRBV28 CASSSLEGGRYEQYF
TRBJ2-3 - TRBV12-3/TRBV12-4 CASSLGSDSTDTQYF
TRBJ2-7 - TRBV20-1 CSARVGGITRYEQYF